These T cell receptor beta chains were read from a single sample in a study of cytomegalovirus exposure and HLA in healthy donors. TCRdb keeps only in-frame clones here, not all; method: immunoSEQ multiplex PCR. The sample's table shows over 200,000 clones. The specimen was PBMCs. The receptors stem from a young woman in good health and CMV-seropositive. Each CDR3 is given with its conserved first and last residue. The order of the fields is J gene, V gene, D gene, CDR3 DNA, CDR3 protein. The D gene is left open where the match is weak.

>TRBJ2-2|TRBV28|-
TGTGCCAGCAGTTTATCCTCTAATAGGTGGGCTTCCCCTACGAACACCGGGGAGCTGTTTTTT
CASSLSSNRWASPTNTGELFF
>TRBJ2-7|TRBV2|-
TGTGCCAGCAGGAGAGGGTCGAATGGGTTCTACGAGCAGTACTTC
CASRRGSNGFYEQYF
>TRBJ1-1|TRBV5-8|-
TGTGCCAGCAGCTTGGTCCCTTCGAACACTGAAGCTTTCTTT
CASSLVPSNTEAFF
>TRBJ1-3|TRBV6-5|-
TGTGCCAGCAGTTACGGGGTAGCGGAGCCTGGAAACACCATATATTTT
CASSYGVAEPGNTIYF
>TRBJ1-2|TRBV19|-
TGTGCCAGTAGTACAGGACTGGTTTACTTCTATGGCTACACCTTC
CASSTGLVYFYGYTF
>TRBJ1-5|TRBV9|-
TGTGCCAGCAGCCCCACCGACTATAGCAATCAGCCCCAGCATTTT
CASSPTDYSNQPQHF
>TRBJ1-2|TRBV6-5|-
TGTGCCAGCAGTTACTCGATCAGTCACACTAACTATGGCTACACCTTC
CASSYSISHTNYGYTF
>TRBJ1-2|TRBV6-5|-
TGTGCCAGCAGTTACTCTATAGCTGACTATGGCTACACCTTC
CASSYSIADYGYTF
>TRBJ2-7|TRBV5-6|TRBD1
TGTGCCAGCAGCTTGGTAGGGGGCTCGAGCTCCTACGAGCAGTACTTC
CASSLVGGSSSYEQYF
>TRBJ1-1|TRBV4-1|-
TGCGCCAGCAGCCAAGTCATGGCCCTGAACACTGAAGCTTTCTTT
CASSQVMALNTEAFF
>TRBJ1-1|TRBV19|-
TGTGCCAGTAGTGAACTCACCCAAGTCACTGAAGCTTTCTTT
CASSELTQVTEAFF
>TRBJ2-7|TRBV27|-
TGTGCCAGCAGCCGGACTGGACCCTACGAGCAGTACTTC
CASSRTGPYEQYF
>TRBJ2-1|TRBV10-1|TRBD2
TGCGCCAGCAGTAGAGAACTAGCGGGTATCAATGAGCAGTTCTTC
CASSRELAGINEQFF
>TRBJ2-5|TRBV2|TRBD1
TGTGCCAGCAGCCGGGACAGCGGTACGGGGCAGTACTTC
CASSRDSGTGQYF
>TRBJ2-1|TRBV2|TRBD2
TGTGCCAGTGGGGGGACTAGGTCCTACAATGAGCAGTTCTTC
CASGGTRSYNEQFF
>TRBJ1-4|TRBV6-1|-
TGTGCCAGCAGTGATAGAGGGGGGGCAACTAATGAAAAACTGTTTTTT
CASSDRGGATNEKLFF
>TRBJ2-7|TRBV7-2|TRBD2
TGTGCCAGCAGCCCTGGACTAGCGGGGGGCTCCTACGAGCAGTACTTC
CASSPGLAGGSYEQYF
>TRBJ2-5|TRBV5-4|TRBD2
TGTGCCAGCAGCGCGGGACTAGCGGGAGGGTCGGAGACCCAGTACTTC
CASSAGLAGGSETQYF
>TRBJ1-3|TRBV5-1|TRBD1
TGCGCCAGCAGCCGGCAGGGGGCCGGAAACACCATATATTTT
CASSRQGAGNTIYF
>TRBJ2-1|TRBV29-1|-
TGCAGCGTTGCTACGGGAGCGGCAAATGAGCAGTTCTTC
CSVATGAANEQFF
>TRBJ2-5|TRBV25-1|TRBD2
TGTGCCAGCGTCCCCGGGACTAGCGGGGGAGAGACCCAGTACTTC
CASVPGTSGGETQYF
>TRBJ2-3|TRBV7-2|-
TGTGCCAGCAGCTTATACGGGAGCGGGCTTGATACGCAGTATTTT
CASSLYGSGLDTQYF
>TRBJ1-4|TRBV27|-
TGTGCCAGCAGTGGACAGTTTGCAACTAATGAAAAACTGTTTTTT
CASSGQFATNEKLFF
>TRBJ2-7|TRBV5-1|TRBD2
TGCGCCAGCAGCTTGGAAACGGGAGGGTGGTACGAGCAGTACTTC
CASSLETGGWYEQYF
>TRBJ2-2|TRBV5-1|TRBD2
TGCGCCAGCAGCTTGGCCCTAGCGGGAGTAGCCGGGGAGCTGTTTTTT
CASSLALAGVAGELFF
>TRBJ2-3|TRBV7-2|TRBD2
TGTGCCAGCAGGCCCTGGGGAGCGGGAGCCACCACAGATACGCAGTATTTT
CASRPWGAGATTDTQYF
>TRBJ1-1|TRBV13|TRBD1
TGTGCCAGCAGCTCTCGGACAGGGGGCTTCTTGAACACTGAAGCTTTCTTT
CASSSRTGGFLNTEAFF
>TRBJ2-1|TRBV27|-
TGTGCCAGCAGAACGGACAGTAGCTCCTACAATGAGCAGTTCTTC
CASRTDSSSYNEQFF
>TRBJ1-2|TRBV25-1|-
TGTGCCAGCGAACAGGGTTGGGGCTATGGCTACACCTTC
CASEQGWGYGYTF
>TRBJ2-7|TRBV5-1|TRBD1
TGCGCCAGCAGTCAGACAGGGGCGGGCCTCTCCTACGAGCAGTACTTC
CASSQTGAGLSYEQYF
>TRBJ1-2|TRBV4-1|-
TGCGCCAGCAGCCAAGATATCTCCCCCTGGACAGCGATGGGGTTTTATGGCTACACCTTC
CASSQDISPWTAMGFYGYTF
>TRBJ1-6|TRBV5-5|-
TGTGCCAGCAGCTTGGGCCAAAGAGTGGTACCCCTCCACTTT
CASSLGQRVVPLHF
>TRBJ1-3|TRBV6-5|TRBD1
TGTGCCAGCAGTTACTCCGGACAGGGAGGAAACACCATATATTTT
CASSYSGQGGNTIYF